The sample holds a few counts of the clone carrying this T cell receptor beta chain. What it recognizes is unknown. Any gene name here is a mouse gene name. Coverage ceases 4 residues before the CDR3 finishes, and the germline J gene fills in the end. After pooling, cutaneous lymph node cells were sorted with CD4, CD8alpha, NKG2D, NKG2ACE and other markers. RNA was extracted and reverse transcribed into cDNA as the sequencing template. Generated by immunoSEQ multiplex PCR, the TCRdb table keeps only in-frame clones and is missing some. This table holds around 300,000 clones with no singletons; the top ten claim approximately 1.2%. Looked up from germline, CDR1 is FNHDT and CDR2 is SITEND (reference sequence). This CDR3 is built from 15 residues. Trimming cost V 5 bases and J 0 bases, with 11 bases left between them. The data were obtained in a study of CD8+ T cells in alopecia areata. Across the study: Transfer of skin from roughly 6-12-month-old C3H/HeJ graft donors with spontaneous alopecia was made to 7-10-week-old female C3H/HeJ mice.

General observations from the study: Normal scalp showed lower clonality than lesional scalp, especially alopecia totalis/universalis. Scalp sequencing captures resident alphabeta T cells of normal skin too. Patients showed less clear TCR sequence sharing than mice, possibly partly because of HLA diversity.

This sequence originates from a C3H/HeJ mouse with alopecia areata. The strain bears MHC haplotype H2-k. The chain carries TRBV19 and TRBJ2-2, with D perhaps matching TRBD2 (5 bases). The sample consisted of CD4+ T cells sorted from a lymph node. The CDR3 here is CASSGVGTNTGQLYF. CDR3 DNA, as far as it was read: TGTGCCAGCAGCGGGGTGGGGACAAACACCGGG.